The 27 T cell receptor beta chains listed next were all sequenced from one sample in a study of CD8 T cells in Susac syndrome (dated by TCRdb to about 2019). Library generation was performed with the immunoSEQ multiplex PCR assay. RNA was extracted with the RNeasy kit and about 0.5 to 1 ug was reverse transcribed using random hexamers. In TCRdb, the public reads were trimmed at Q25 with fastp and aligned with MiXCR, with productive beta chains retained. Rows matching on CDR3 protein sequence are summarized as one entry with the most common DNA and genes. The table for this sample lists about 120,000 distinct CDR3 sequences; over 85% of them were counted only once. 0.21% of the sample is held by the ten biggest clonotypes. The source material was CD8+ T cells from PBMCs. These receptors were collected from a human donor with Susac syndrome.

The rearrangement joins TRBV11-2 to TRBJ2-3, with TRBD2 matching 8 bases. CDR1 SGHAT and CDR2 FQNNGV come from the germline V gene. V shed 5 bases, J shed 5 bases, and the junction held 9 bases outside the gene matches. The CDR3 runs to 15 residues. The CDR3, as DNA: TGTGCCAGCAGCCCCATAGCGGGGCTCGGAGATACGCAGTATTTT. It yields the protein CASSPIAGLGDTQYF.

The CDR3 region is CASSIDEVQPQHF. The CDR3 nucleotides are TGTGCCAGTAGTATAGATGAAGTTCAGCCCCAGCATTTT. The rearrangement links TRBV19 to TRBJ1-5, with no clear D. Between the trimmed V and J ends, which lost 0 bases and 6 bases, there was a span of 6 bases. CDR1 is LNHDA and CDR2 is SQIVND in the germline V gene (reference sequence). The length of the CDR3 is 13 residues.

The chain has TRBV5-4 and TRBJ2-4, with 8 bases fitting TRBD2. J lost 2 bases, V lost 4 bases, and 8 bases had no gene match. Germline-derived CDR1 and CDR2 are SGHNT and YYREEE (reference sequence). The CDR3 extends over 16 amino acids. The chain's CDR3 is CASSQSGSVTKNIQYF. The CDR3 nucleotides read TGTGCCAGCAGCCAGAGCGGGAGTGTAACCAAAAACATTCAGTACTTC.

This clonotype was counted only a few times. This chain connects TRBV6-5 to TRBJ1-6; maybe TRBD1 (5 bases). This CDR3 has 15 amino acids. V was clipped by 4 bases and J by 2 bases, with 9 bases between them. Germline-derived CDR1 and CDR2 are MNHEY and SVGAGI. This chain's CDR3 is CASSFRQPYNSPLHF. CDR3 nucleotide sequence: TGTGCCAGCAGTTTCCGACAGCCCTATAATTCACCCCTCCACTTT.

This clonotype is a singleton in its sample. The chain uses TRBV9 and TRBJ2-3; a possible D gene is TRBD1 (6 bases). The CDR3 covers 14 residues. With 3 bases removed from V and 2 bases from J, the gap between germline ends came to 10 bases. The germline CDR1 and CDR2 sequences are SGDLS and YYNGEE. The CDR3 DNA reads TGTGCCAGCAGCGCCCCAGGGGCCACAGATACGCAGTATTTT. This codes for CASSAPGATDTQYF.

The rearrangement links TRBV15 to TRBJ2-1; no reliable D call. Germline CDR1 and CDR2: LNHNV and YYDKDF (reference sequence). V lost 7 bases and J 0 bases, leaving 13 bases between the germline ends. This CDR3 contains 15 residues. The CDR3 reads CATKEPHSSYNEQFF. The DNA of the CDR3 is TGTGCCACCAAAGAGCCTCATAGCTCCTACAATGAGCAGTTCTTC.

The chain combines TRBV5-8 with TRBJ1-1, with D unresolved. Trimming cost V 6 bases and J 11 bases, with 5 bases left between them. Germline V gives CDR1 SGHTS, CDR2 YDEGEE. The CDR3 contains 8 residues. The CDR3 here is CASTTAFF. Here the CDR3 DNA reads TGTGCCAGCACCACGGCTTTCTTT.

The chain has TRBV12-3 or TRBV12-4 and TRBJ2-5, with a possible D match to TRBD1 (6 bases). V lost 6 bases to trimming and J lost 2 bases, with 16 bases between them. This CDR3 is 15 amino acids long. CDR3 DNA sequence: TGTGCCAGCAGCCCCGCTGGTAGGGGGCAAGAGACCCAGTACTTC. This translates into CASSPAGRGQETQYF.

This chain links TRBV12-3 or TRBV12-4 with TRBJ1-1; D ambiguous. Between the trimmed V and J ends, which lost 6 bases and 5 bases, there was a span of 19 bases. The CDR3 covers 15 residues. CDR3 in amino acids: CASSPRRYGLTEAFF. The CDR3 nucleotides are TGTGCCAGCAGCCCCCGTCGATACGGGTTGACTGAAGCTTTCTTT.

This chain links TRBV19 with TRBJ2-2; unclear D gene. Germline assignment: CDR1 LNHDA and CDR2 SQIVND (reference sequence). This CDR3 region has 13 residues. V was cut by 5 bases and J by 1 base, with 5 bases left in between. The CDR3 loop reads CASSWGNTGELFF. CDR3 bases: TGTGCCAGTAGTTGGGGGAACACCGGGGAGCTGTTTTTT.

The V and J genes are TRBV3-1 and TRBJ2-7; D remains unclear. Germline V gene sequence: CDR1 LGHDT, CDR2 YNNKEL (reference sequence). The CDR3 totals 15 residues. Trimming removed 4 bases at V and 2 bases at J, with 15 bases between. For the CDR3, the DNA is TGTGCCAGCAGCCCCACCCCGACACCTGCCTACGAGCAGTACTTC. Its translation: CASSPTPTPAYEQYF.

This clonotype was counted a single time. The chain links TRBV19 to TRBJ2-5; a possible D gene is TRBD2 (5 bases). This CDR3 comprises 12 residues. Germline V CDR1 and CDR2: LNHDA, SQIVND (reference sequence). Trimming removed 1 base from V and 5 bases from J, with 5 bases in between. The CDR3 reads CASSIGGETQYF. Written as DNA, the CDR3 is TGTGCCAGTAGTATAGGAGGGGAGACCCAGTACTTC.

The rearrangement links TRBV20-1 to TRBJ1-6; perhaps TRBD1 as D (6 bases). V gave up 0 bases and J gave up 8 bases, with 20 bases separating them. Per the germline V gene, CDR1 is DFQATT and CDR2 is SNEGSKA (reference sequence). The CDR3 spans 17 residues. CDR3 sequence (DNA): TGCAGTGCTAGAGATGCAACAGGGAGTCCCCTCTATTCACCCCTCCACTTT. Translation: CSARDATGSPLYSPLHF.

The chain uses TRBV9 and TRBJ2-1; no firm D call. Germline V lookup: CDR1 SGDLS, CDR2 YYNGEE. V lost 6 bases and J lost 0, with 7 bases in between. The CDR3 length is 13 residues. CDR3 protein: CASNLGSYNEQFF. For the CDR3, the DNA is TGTGCCAGCAATTTAGGCTCCTACAATGAGCAGTTCTTC.

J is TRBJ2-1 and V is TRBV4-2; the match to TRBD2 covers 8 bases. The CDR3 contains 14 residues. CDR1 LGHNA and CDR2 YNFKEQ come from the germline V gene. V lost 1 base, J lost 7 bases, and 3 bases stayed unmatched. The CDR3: CASSQAGTRNEQFF. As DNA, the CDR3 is TGTGCCAGCAGCCAAGCAGGGACTAGGAATGAGCAGTTCTTC.

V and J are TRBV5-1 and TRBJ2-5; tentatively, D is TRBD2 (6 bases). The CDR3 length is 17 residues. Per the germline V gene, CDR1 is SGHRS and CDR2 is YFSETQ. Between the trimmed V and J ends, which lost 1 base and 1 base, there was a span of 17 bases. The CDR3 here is CASSLLRADGGQETQYF. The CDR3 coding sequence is TGCGCCAGCAGCTTGCTTCGGGCCGACGGGGGCCAAGAGACCCAGTACTTC.

CDR3 DNA sequence: TGCGCCAGCGACAAAACAGGAGATTCACCCCTCCACTTT. Protein: CASDKTGDSPLHF. V is TRBV4-1 and J is TRBJ1-6; D perhaps matches TRBD1 (5 bases). Germline loops: CDR1 MGHRA, CDR2 YSYEKL. Trimming shortened V by 8 bases and J by 8 bases, and 13 bases separated the two germline ends. The CDR3 is 13 residues long.

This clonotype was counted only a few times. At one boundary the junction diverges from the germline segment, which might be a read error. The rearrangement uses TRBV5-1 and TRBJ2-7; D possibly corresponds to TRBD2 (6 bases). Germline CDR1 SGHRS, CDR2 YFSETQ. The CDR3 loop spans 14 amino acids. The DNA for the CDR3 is TGTGCCAGCAGTTTGGCGGGGACCTCCTACGAGCAGTACTTC. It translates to CASSLAGTSYEQYF.

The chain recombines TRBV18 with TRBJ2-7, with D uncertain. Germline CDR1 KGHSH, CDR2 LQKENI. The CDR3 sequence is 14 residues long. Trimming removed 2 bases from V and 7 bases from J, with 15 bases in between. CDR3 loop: CASSPSDGSREQYF. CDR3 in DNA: TGTGCCAGCTCACCATCGGACGGTTCGCGGGAGCAGTACTTC.

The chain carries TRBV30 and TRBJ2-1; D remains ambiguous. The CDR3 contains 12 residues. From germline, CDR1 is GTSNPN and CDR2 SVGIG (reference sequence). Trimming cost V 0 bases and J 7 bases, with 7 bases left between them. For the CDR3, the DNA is TGTGCCTGGAGTGTATATGGTAATGAGCAGTTCTTC. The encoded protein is CAWSVYGNEQFF. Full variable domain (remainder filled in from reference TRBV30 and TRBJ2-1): SQTIHQWPATLVQPVGSPLSLECTVEGTSNPNLYWYRQAAGRGLQLLFYSVGIGQISSEVPQNLSASRPQDRQFILSSKKLLLSDSGFYLCAWSVYGNEQFFGPGTRLTVL.

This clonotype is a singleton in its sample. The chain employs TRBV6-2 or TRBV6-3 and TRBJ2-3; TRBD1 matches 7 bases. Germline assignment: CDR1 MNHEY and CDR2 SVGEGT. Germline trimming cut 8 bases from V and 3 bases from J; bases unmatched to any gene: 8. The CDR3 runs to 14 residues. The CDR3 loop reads CASCEGQPTDTQYF. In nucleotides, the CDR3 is TGTGCCAGCTGCGAGGGACAGCCAACAGATACGCAGTATTTT.

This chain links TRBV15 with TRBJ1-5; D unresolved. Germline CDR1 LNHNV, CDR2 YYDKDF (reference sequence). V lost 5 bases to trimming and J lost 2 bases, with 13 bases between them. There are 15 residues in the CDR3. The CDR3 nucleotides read TGTGCCACCAGCGAGGGCAGAGTAGGCAATCAGCCCCAGCATTTT. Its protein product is CATSEGRVGNQPQHF.

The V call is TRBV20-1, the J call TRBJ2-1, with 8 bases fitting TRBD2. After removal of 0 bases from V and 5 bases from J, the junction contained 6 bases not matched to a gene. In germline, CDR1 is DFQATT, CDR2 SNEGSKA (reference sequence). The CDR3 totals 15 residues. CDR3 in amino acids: CSARDGGGNDNEQFF. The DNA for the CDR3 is TGCAGTGCTAGAGATGGCGGGGGGAACGACAATGAGCAGTTCTTC.

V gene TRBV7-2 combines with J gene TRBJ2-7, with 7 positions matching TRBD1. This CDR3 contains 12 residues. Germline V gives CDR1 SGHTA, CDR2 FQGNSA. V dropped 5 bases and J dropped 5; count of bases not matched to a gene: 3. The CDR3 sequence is CASSNRGDEQYF. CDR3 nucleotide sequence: TGTGCCAGCAGCAACAGGGGCGACGAGCAGTACTTC.

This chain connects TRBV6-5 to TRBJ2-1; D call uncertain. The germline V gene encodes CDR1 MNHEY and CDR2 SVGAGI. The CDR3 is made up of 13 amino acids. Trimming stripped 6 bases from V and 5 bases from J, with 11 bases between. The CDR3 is CASRNDRNNEQFF. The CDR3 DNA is TGTGCCAGCAGAAACGACCGTAACAATGAGCAGTTCTTC.

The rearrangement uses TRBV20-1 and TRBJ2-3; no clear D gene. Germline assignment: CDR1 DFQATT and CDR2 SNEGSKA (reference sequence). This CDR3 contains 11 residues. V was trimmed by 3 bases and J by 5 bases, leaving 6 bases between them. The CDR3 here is CSASNRDTQYF. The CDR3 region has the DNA TGCAGTGCTAGTAACCGAGATACGCAGTATTTT.

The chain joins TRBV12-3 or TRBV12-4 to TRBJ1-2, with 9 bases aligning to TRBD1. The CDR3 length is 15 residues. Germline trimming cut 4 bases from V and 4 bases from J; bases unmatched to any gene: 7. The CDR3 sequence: CASSSPWTGVYGYTF. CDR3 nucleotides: TGTGCCAGCAGTTCCCCCTGGACAGGGGTCTATGGCTACACCTTC.